Each of the 18 T cell receptor beta chains below was sequenced from the same sample in a study of CD8 T cells in ankylosing spondylitis. TCRdb recomputed calls from the 5' RACE reads with MiXCR, one row per CDR3 protein. Found here are about 360,000 distinct CDR3 sequences, approximately 22% of them singletons; the top ten hold approximately 14%. What was sequenced was blood, either unsorted or a sorted T cell fraction (not recorded which). These receptor sequences come from a male donor with ankylosing spondylitis or in good health (not recorded which).

There are a few counts of this clonotype. This chain joins TRBV6-5 and TRBJ1-1; D remains unclear. V was clipped by 4 bases and J by 0 bases, with 12 bases between them. CDR3 length: 15 amino acids. The germline V gene has CDR1 MNHEY and CDR2 SVGAGI. CDR3 nucleotides: TGTGCCAGCAGTTCCAACGAGGAGGTGAACACTGAAGCTTTCTTT. Translated: CASSSNEEVNTEAFF.

The chain employs TRBV27 and TRBJ2-1, with 8 nucleotides matching TRBD2. The CDR3 has 18 amino acids. Germline trimming cut 1 base from V and 3 bases from J; bases unmatched to any gene: 11. Germline lookup yields CDR1 MNHEY and CDR2 SMNVEV (reference sequence). CDR3 bases: TGTGCCAGCAGTTTATTACACGCCGGGGGGGGCTTCTACAATGAGCAGTTCTTC. It is translated as CASSLLHAGGGFYNEQFF.

This clonotype was seen more than once but under ten times. The V call is TRBV12-3 or TRBV12-4, the J call TRBJ2-5, with 8 positions matching TRBD1. The CDR3 spans 14 residues. The trim removed 6 bases at V and 9 bases at J, leaving 12 bases unmatched. The chain's CDR3 is CASSHVQGEAAQYF. The CDR3, as DNA: TGTGCCAGCAGCCACGTACAGGGGGAGGCGGCCCAGTACTTC.

Only a few counts were recorded for this clonotype. The chain uses TRBV9 and TRBJ2-1; D remains ambiguous. This CDR3 has 12 amino acids. The V end lost 0 bases, the J end lost 9 bases, and 7 bases lay between the germline ends. Germline loops: CDR1 SGDLS, CDR2 YYNGEE. The CDR3 region is CASSVDYGEQFF. The CDR3 DNA reads as TGTGCCAGCAGCGTAGACTACGGTGAGCAGTTCTTC. Full variable domain (missing parts from reference TRBV9 and TRBJ2-1): DSGVTQTPKHLITATGQRVTLRCSPRSGDLSVYWYQQSLDQGLQFLIQYYNGEERAKGNILERFSAQQFPDLHSELNLSSLELGDSALYFCASSVDYGEQFFGPGTRLTVL.

The chain links TRBV4-1 to TRBJ2-7; possibly TRBD1 for D (6 bases). Germline CDR1 and CDR2: MGHRA and YSYEKL. The V end lost 3 bases, the J end lost 0 bases, and 12 bases lay between the germline ends. The length of the CDR3 is 15 residues. CDR3 sequence reads: CASSHATGNSYEQYF. The CDR3, as DNA: TGCGCCAGCAGCCATGCAACAGGGAACTCCTACGAGCAGTACTTC.

The chain couples TRBV5-1 to TRBJ2-5; D possibly corresponds to TRBD1 (6 bases). This CDR3 has 16 residues. Per germline, CDR1 SGHRS and CDR2 YFSETQ. Between the trimmed V and J ends, which lost 0 bases and 2 bases, there was a span of 14 bases. DNA of the CDR3: TGCGCCAGCAGCTTGGCACAGGGCGGCGATCAAGAGACCCAGTACTTC. Translation gives CASSLAQGGDQETQYF.

The J gene is TRBJ2-1, the V gene TRBV30; a weak D match, TRBD2 (7 bases). V shed 0 bases and J shed 13 bases, with 13 bases lying between them. This CDR3 spans 12 amino acids. Germline V lookup: CDR1 GTSNPN, CDR2 SVGIG (reference sequence). CDR3 bases: TGTGCCTGGAGTGTAGGGGGGGCCGGACAGTTCTTC. It yields the protein CAWSVGGAGQFF.

In this sample, this clonotype turned up many times. This chain links TRBV12-3 or TRBV12-4 with TRBJ2-2; a weak D match, TRBD2 (6 bases). V was clipped by 6 bases and J by 5 bases, with 16 bases between them. The CDR3 loop spans 15 amino acids. The CDR3 DNA is TGTGCCAGCAGCCCCTACGGGGGTCAGACCGGGGAGCTGTTTTTT. The encoded protein is CASSPYGGQTGELFF.

The chain carries TRBV7-6 and TRBJ2-3; no reliable D call. Per germline, CDR1 SGHVS and CDR2 FNYEAQ. V was clipped by 4 bases and J by 0 bases, with 14 bases between them. The CDR3 runs to 16 residues. CDR3 nucleotide sequence: TGTGCCAGCAGCTCTTATAGCAGCACTAGCACAGATACGCAGTATTTT. This encodes CASSSYSSTSTDTQYF.

The chain links TRBV30 to TRBJ2-7, with TRBD1 as a possible D gene (5 bases). V shed 3 bases and J shed 2 bases, with 8 bases lying between them. CDR3 length: 12 amino acids. The germline V gene encodes CDR1 GTSNPN and CDR2 SVGIG (reference sequence). The CDR3 nucleotides are TGTGCCTGGAGCCCGGACACCTACGAGCAGTACTTC. Residues: CAWSPDTYEQYF. Together with reference TRBV30 and TRBJ2-7, the CDR3 gives the full variable domain: SQTIHQWPATLVQPVGSPLSLECTVEGTSNPNLYWYRQAAGRGLQLLFYSVGIGQISSEVPQNLSASRPQDRQFILSSKKLLLSDSGFYLCAWSPDTYEQYFGPGTRLTVT.

This clonotype was observed a few times. The V gene is TRBV25-1, the J gene TRBJ1-1; a weak D match, TRBD1 (5 bases). The CDR3 covers 13 residues. Trimming cost V 6 bases and J 7 bases, with 15 bases left between them. The germline V gene encodes CDR1 MGHDK and CDR2 SYGVNS. CDR3 coding DNA: TGTGCCAGCAGCCCAAAGGGGTGGGTTGAAGCTTTCTTT. Its protein is CASSPKGWVEAFF.

This clonotype was counted only a few times. J is TRBJ2-6 and V is TRBV4-1, with a possible D match to TRBD2 (5 bases). The V gene lost 3 bases and the J gene lost 4 bases, with 10 bases spanning the gap. This CDR3 has 15 residues. The germline gives CDR1 MGHRA, CDR2 YSYEKL. The DNA of the CDR3 is TGCGCCAGCAGCCAGAGGGATGTGGGGGCCAACGTCCTGACTTTC. Protein sequence: CASSQRDVGANVLTF.

This chain links TRBV9 with TRBJ2-1; D possibly corresponds to TRBD2 (7 bases). Trimming removed 4 bases at V and 3 bases at J, with 14 bases between. CDR3 length: 15 amino acids. Germline V gene sequence: CDR1 SGDLS, CDR2 YYNGEE. CDR3 residues: CASSSAGANYNEQFF. CDR3 DNA: TGTGCCAGCAGCTCCGCGGGGGCAAACTACAATGAGCAGTTCTTC. The full variable domain, in which reference TRBV9 and TRBJ2-1 provide the parts outside the CDR3, is DSGVTQTPKHLITATGQRVTLRCSPRSGDLSVYWYQQSLDQGLQFLIQYYNGEERAKGNILERFSAQQFPDLHSELNLSSLELGDSALYFCASSSAGANYNEQFFGPGTRLTVL.

This clonotype has more than one count but fewer than ten. The chain has TRBV10-3 and TRBJ1-5, with TRBD1 matching over 8 bases. The germline V gene encodes CDR1 ENHRY and CDR2 SYGVKD. CDR3 length: 14 amino acids. Trimming at V came to 7 bases and at J to 11 bases, leaving 13 bases not matched to a gene. CDR3 region: CAIIPDRASETQHF. CDR3 sequence (DNA): TGTGCCATCATCCCGGACAGGGCGTCAGAGACCCAGCATTTT.

This clonotype appeared many times. The chain employs TRBV7-3 and TRBJ2-7; TRBD2 agrees at 8 bases. V gave up 2 bases and J gave up 2 bases; unmatched junction bases: 2. The germline V gene encodes CDR1 SGHTA and CDR2 FQGTGA. The CDR3 has 14 residues. CDR3 residues: CASSLLGGAYEQYF. CDR3 nucleotides: TGTGCCAGCAGCTTACTCGGGGGGGCCTACGAGCAGTACTTC.

The V call is TRBV28, the J call TRBJ2-7; D possibly uses TRBD1 or TRBD2 (5 bases each). This CDR3 has 14 residues. Deletions cut 6 bases from V and 6 bases from J, with 18 bases between. Per the germline V gene, CDR1 is MDHEN and CDR2 is SYDVKM. The CDR3, as DNA: TGTGCCAGCAGCCGCCTAATTCGTGGGACCGAGCAGTACTTC. Its protein product is CASSRLIRGTEQYF. Supplemented by reference TRBV28 and TRBJ2-7, the full variable domain reads DVKVTQSSRYLVKRTGEKVFLECVQDMDHENMFWYRQDPGLGLRLIYFSYDVKMKEKGDIPEGYSVSREKKERFSLILESASTNQTSMYLCASSRLIRGTEQYFGPGTRLTVT.

The sample holds a few counts of this clonotype. This chain uses TRBV6-5 with TRBJ2-7, with D possibly matching TRBD1 (5 bases). Germline V gene data show CDR1 as MNHEY and CDR2 as SVGAGI. CDR3 length equals 16 residues. Trimming cost V 0 bases and J 2 bases, with 14 bases left between them. CDR3 loop: CASSYSRQTLTYEQYF. In nucleotides, the CDR3 is TGTGCCAGCAGTTACTCCCGACAGACATTAACCTACGAGCAGTACTTC.

This clonotype was counted between two and nine times. This chain uses TRBV12-3 or TRBV12-4 with TRBJ2-7; D might be TRBD1 (5 bases). V was shortened by 0 bases and J by 5 bases, with 17 bases between the two germline ends. The length of the CDR3 is 16 residues. CDR3 nucleotides: TGTGCCAGCAGTTTAGCGCTTAGGGGATTATCTGACGAGCAGTACTTC. Encoded protein: CASSLALRGLSDEQYF.